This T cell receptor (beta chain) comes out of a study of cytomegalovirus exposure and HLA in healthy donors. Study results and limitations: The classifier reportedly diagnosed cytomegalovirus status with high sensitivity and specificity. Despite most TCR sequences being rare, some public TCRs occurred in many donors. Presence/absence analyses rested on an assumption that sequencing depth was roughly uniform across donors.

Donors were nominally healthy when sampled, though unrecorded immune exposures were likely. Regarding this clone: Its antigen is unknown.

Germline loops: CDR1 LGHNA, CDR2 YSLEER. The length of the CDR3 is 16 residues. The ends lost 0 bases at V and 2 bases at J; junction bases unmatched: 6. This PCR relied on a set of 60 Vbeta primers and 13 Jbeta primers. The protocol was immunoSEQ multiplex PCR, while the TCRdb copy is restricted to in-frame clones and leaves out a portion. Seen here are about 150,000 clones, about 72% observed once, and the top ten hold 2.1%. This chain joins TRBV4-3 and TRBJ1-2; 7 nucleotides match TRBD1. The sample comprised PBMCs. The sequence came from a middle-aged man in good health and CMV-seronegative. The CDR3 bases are TGCGCCAGCAGCCAAGAGTATACGGGACAGAACTATGGCTACACCTTC. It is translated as CASSQEYTGQNYGYTF.